What follows are 21 T cell receptor beta chains derived from one specimen sequenced in a study of T cells in Graves' hyperthyroidism and ophthalmopathy. The TCR beta CDR3 regions underwent amplification using RNA transcripts as the source. When the TCR CDR3 underwent first-round RT-PCR, the HTBI primer set was used. TCRdb used MiXCR to reprocess the multiplex PCR reads, holding one entry per CDR3 protein. The sample contains around 620,000 distinct CDR3 sequences, under 60% of which appear only once. What was sequenced was peripheral blood or thyroid tissue (not recorded which). The receptor source for this set is an adult woman with Graves' disease, either hyperthyroidism or ophthalmopathy (not recorded which).

This clonotype showed up many times. The rearrangement links TRBV28 to TRBJ1-2; 7 bases line up with TRBD1. Germline values: CDR1 MDHEN, CDR2 SYDVKM. The CDR3 is 14 amino acids. Trimming at V came to 5 bases and at J to 8 bases, leaving 11 bases not matched to a gene. CDR3 region: CASSPQPTGDGYTF. The DNA of the CDR3 is TGTGCCAGCAGTCCCCAACCTACAGGGGACGGCTACACCTTC.

J is TRBJ1-2 and V is TRBV7-9; D may be TRBD1 (5 bases). Trimming took off 5 bases at V and 9 bases at J, with 10 bases between the two ends. Per the germline V gene, CDR1 is SEHNR and CDR2 is FQNEAQ (reference sequence). The CDR3 runs to 11 residues. The CDR3 sequence is CASSGQDSYTF. The CDR3 nucleotides are TGTGCCAGCAGCGGACAAGACAGCTACACCTTC.

This clonotype was recorded at least ten times. The chain has TRBV3-1 and TRBJ1-5, with D unresolved. The V gene's germline CDR1 is LGHDT and CDR2 YNNKEL (reference sequence). V was cut by 4 bases and J by 6 bases, with 13 bases left in between. The CDR3 totals 14 residues. The CDR3 region is CASSRFGQRQPQHF. CDR3 in DNA: TGTGCCAGCAGCCGCTTCGGCCAACGTCAGCCCCAGCATTTT.

The chain employs TRBV2 and TRBJ1-1; D is perhaps TRBD1 (5 bases). The germline V gene has CDR1 SNHLY and CDR2 FYNNEI. With 1 base removed from V and 1 base from J, the gap between germline ends came to 13 bases. CDR3 length equals 16 residues. The CDR3: CASSEGAGGWNTEAFF. The CDR3 nucleotides read TGTGCCAGCAGTGAAGGTGCTGGGGGTTGGAACACTGAAGCTTTCTTT.

The V gene is TRBV9, the J gene TRBJ2-1, with 7 nucleotides matching TRBD2. V lost 4 bases to trimming and J lost 4 bases; unmatched junction nucleotides: 11. Germline assignment: CDR1 SGDLS and CDR2 YYNGEE. The CDR3 runs to 16 residues. CDR3 in DNA: TGTGCCAGCAGCCCTCGACTAGCCATGGGTTACAATGAGCAGTTCTTC. This codes for CASSPRLAMGYNEQFF.

In DNA, the CDR3 is TGCAGCGTTGAAGGGCCCCTCGGGGGCTACACCTTC. This encodes CSVEGPLGGYTF. The chain has TRBV29-1 and TRBJ1-2, with D unresolved. Germline V gene sequence: CDR1 SQVTM, CDR2 ANQGSEA. The CDR3 contains 12 residues. V lost 1 base, J lost 8 bases, and 11 bases lay in between.

This rearrangement joins TRBV19 to TRBJ1-2; 10 positions match TRBD1. Germline values: CDR1 LNHDA, CDR2 SQIVND (reference sequence). Trimming at V came to 4 bases and at J to 0 bases, leaving 5 bases not matched to a gene. This CDR3 has 16 residues. CDR3 in DNA: TGTGCCAGTAGTACAAAGGGACAGGGGTCTAACTATGGCTACACCTTC. This gives the protein CASSTKGQGSNYGYTF.

J is TRBJ1-2 and V is TRBV20-1; 9 nucleotides agree with TRBD1. Germline lookup yields CDR1 DFQATT and CDR2 SNEGSKA (reference sequence). The V and J ends lost 6 bases and 7 bases, in that order; junction bases with no gene match: 12. This CDR3 has 14 residues. The CDR3 sequence is CSAIRDRDLGGYTF. CDR3 DNA: TGCAGTGCAATCCGGGACAGGGATCTTGGTGGCTACACCTTC.

This clonotype was seen at least ten times. The V and J genes are TRBV11-2 and TRBJ2-7; D assignment may be TRBD1 or TRBD2 (6 bases each). Trimming pared 1 base from V and 3 bases from J, leaving 19 bases between. The germline gives CDR1 SGHAT, CDR2 FQNNGV. This CDR3 region has 17 residues. The CDR3, as DNA: TGTGCCAGCAGCTTAGCAGCGGTGGGGGGCCCCGACTACGAGCAGTACTTC. This translates into CASSLAAVGGPDYEQYF.

This clonotype was observed at least ten times. The chain has TRBV2 and TRBJ1-1; perhaps TRBD1 as D (6 bases). The CDR3 covers 14 residues. The germline V gene encodes CDR1 SNHLY and CDR2 FYNNEI. Trimming cost V 2 bases and J 4 bases, with 11 bases left between them. CDR3 nucleotides: TGTGCCAGCAGTGAACAGGGGCGAAGCACTGAAGCTTTCTTT. It is translated as CASSEQGRSTEAFF.

There are many counts of this clonotype. The rearrangement links TRBV12-5 to TRBJ2-5; the match to TRBD1 covers 8 bases. From germline, CDR1 is LGHNT and CDR2 FRNRAP. CDR3 length: 15 amino acids. Unmatched junction bases numbered 8, after V lost 3 bases and J lost 5 bases. The CDR3: CASGFFQGAQETQYF. The CDR3 coding sequence is TGTGCTAGTGGTTTCTTTCAGGGGGCTCAGGAGACCCAGTACTTC.

Comments on this clonotype: One junction end disagrees with the germline gene, perhaps due to a read error. V usage is TRBV7-2 and J usage is TRBJ1-1; 8 positions agree with TRBD1. Germline V CDR1 and CDR2: SGHTA, FQGNSA. CDR3 length equals 13 residues. In DNA, the CDR3 is TGTGCCAGCAGCAAAGGCGACAGGGGTGAAACTTTCTTT. Translating gives CASSKGDRGETFF. Combining the CDR3 with reference TRBV7-2 and TRBJ1-1 gives the whole variable domain GAGVSQSPSNKVTEKGKDVELRCDPISGHTALYWYRQSLGQGLEFLIYFQGNSAPDKSGLPSDRFSAERTGGSVSTLTIQRTQQEDSAVYLCASSKGDRGETFFGQGTRLTVV.

In this sample, this clonotype turned up once. A much larger clone lies one base from this, so it may be a read error. The chain carries TRBV27 and TRBJ1-3; D gene unclear. The CDR3 contains 14 residues. CDR1 MNHEY and CDR2 SMNVEV come from the germline V gene (reference sequence). CDR3 protein: CASSSRVDGNTLYF. The DNA of the CDR3 is TGTGCCAGCAGTTCACGGGTAGACGGAAACACCTTATATTTT.

The chain joins TRBV11-1 to TRBJ2-7; perhaps D is TRBD1 or TRBD2 (5 bases each). Trimming stripped 5 bases from V and 2 bases from J, with 19 bases between. Germline CDR1 reads SGHAT; CDR2 reads FQDESV (reference sequence). This CDR3 has 16 amino acids. The CDR3 DNA reads TGTGCCAGCAGCCGGGCGGGTCTAGGACAAACCTACGAGCAGTACTTC. This gives the protein CASSRAGLGQTYEQYF.

This clonotype came up many times. The chain is built from TRBV5-1 and TRBJ1-3; D is unclear. Trimming removed 1 base at V and 0 bases at J, with 5 bases between. The germline V gene encodes CDR1 SGHRS and CDR2 YFSETQ. The CDR3 totals 14 residues. Written as DNA, the CDR3 is TGCGCCAGCAGCTTGACTTTCTCTGGAAACACCATATATTTT. Its protein is CASSLTFSGNTIYF.

This chain joins TRBV7-2 and TRBJ2-2; D is ambiguous. V lost 6 bases and J 7 bases, leaving 15 bases between the germline ends. Germline loops: CDR1 SGHTA, CDR2 FQGNSA. The CDR3 is 14 amino acids. As DNA, the CDR3 is TGTGCCAGCAGTTTGCCGCGTGATGGCGGGGAGCTGTTTTTT. It specifies CASSLPRDGGELFF.

The rearrangement joins TRBV11-2 to TRBJ1-2; the D gene is possibly TRBD1 (5 bases). The CDR3 loop spans 15 amino acids. Germline CDR1 and CDR2: SGHAT and FQNNGV. V was trimmed by 6 bases and J by 3 bases, leaving 17 bases between them. The CDR3 DNA follows: TGTGCCAGCAGTCAAAGGGGTCGCGGGGACTATGGCTACACCTTC. This codes for CASSQRGRGDYGYTF.

V is TRBV7-2 and J is TRBJ1-6; D remains ambiguous. The CDR3 is made up of 13 amino acids. V lost 3 bases to trimming and J lost 7 bases, with 7 bases between them. Per the germline V gene, CDR1 is SGHTA and CDR2 is FQGNSA. Written as DNA, the CDR3 is TGTGCCAGCAGCTTCGTAGGAAATTCACCCCTCCACTTT. It is translated as CASSFVGNSPLHF. Full variable domain (missing parts from reference TRBV7-2 and TRBJ1-6): GAGVSQSPSNKVTEKGKDVELRCDPISGHTALYWYRQSLGQGLEFLIYFQGNSAPDKSGLPSDRFSAERTGGSVSTLTIQRTQQEDSAVYLCASSFVGNSPLHFGNGTRLTVT.

In its sample, this clonotype was seen a few times. The V call is TRBV6-1, the J call TRBJ2-3; D gene uncertain. The CDR3 has 13 amino acids. The germline gives CDR1 MNHNS, CDR2 SASEGT. V was shortened by 8 bases and J by 2 bases, with 11 bases between the two germline ends. CDR3 DNA sequence: TGTGCCAGCTCGCCTAGAACCACAGATACGCAGTATTTT. This sequence encodes CASSPRTTDTQYF.

In this sample, this clonotype turned up many times. The chain joins TRBV4-1 to TRBJ1-6; D gene ambiguous. V was shortened by 3 bases and J by 18 bases, with 15 bases between the two germline ends. Germline-derived CDR1 and CDR2 are MGHRA and YSYEKL. The CDR3 consists of 12 residues. CDR3 bases: TGCGCCAGCAGCCACCCGGCGGTAGGCCCCCACTTT. Amino acid sequence: CASSHPAVGPHF.

This chain links TRBV2 with TRBJ2-1; 9 bases are a match to TRBD1. Germline V gives CDR1 SNHLY, CDR2 FYNNEI. V was pared by 6 bases and J by 6 bases, with 9 bases of the junction left unmatched. This CDR3 spans 15 amino acids. CDR3 sequence reads: CASSNNRGQLNEQFF. The CDR3 DNA reads TGTGCCAGCAGCAATAACAGGGGGCAACTCAATGAGCAGTTCTTC.